One T cell receptor beta chain is described in this entry. This CDR3 comprises 13 residues. Germline CDR1 DFQATT, CDR2 SNEGSKA (reference sequence). The V gene lost 0 bases and the J gene lost 6 bases, with 9 bases spanning the gap. TCRdb called the RACE reads again in MiXCR, with one record for every CDR3 protein. This sample has about 190,000 distinct CDR3 sequences, with approximately 24% found just once. Time point specified: patch test 3, about 24 weeks after DPC sensitization. The treatment was: therapeutic diphenylcyclopropenone sensitization with weekly scalp DPC. This sample was taken from a study of human T cells and chemical hapten exposure.

This TCR was recovered from a woman in her thirties or forties with alopecia areata. Some clones in this sample may be carry-over from other donors' samples. The rearrangement uses TRBV20-1 and TRBJ2-1; D not certain. The source was whole blood, collected in connection with sensitization to the hapten diphenylcyclopropenone (DPC). In DNA, the CDR3 is TGCAGTGCTAGAGATCGGTCCATCAATGAGCAGTTCTTC. Its protein product is CSARDRSINEQFF.